This T cell receptor beta chain came from a study of shared clonotypes between healthy human individuals. Study as a whole: The plates for each donor numbered three CD4 naive, three CD4 memory, two CD8 naive and one CD8 memory.

CDR1 is MNHNY, CDR2 SVGAGI, per germline (reference sequence). V lost 2 bases to trimming and J lost 4 bases, with 3 bases between them. The CDR3 totals 11 residues. Profiling relied on immunoSEQ multiplex PCR, and the TCRdb table lists in-frame clones only, not all of them. The data show about 2.2 million clones, 90% to 95% seen once. This clone showed up just once. Within the sample, other DNA sequences also encode this same CDR3. CD45RO negativity and positive selection for CCR7 defined naive CD8 cells, a population that excluded terminally differentiated effector memory CD45RA+ cells. The TCR was taken from a man aged 18 to 29 in good health. Some clones in this sample may be carry-over from other donors' samples. The chain uses TRBV6-6 and TRBJ2-7; D unclear. The sequencing input was naive CD8+ T cells from PBMCs. For the CDR3, the DNA is TGTGCCAGCAGTTACGATTACGAGCAGTACTTC. Its translation is CASSYDYEQYF.